The 7 T cell receptor beta chains given below trace back to one sample, sequenced in a study. TCRdb itself ran the 5' RACE reads through MiXCR, one entry per CDR3 protein. The profile shows roughly 39,000 distinct CDR3 sequences, approximately 17% of them singletons. Sequencing was performed on naive CD4+ T cells sorted from a lymph node. Subset meaning: naive CD4+ T cells, CD4+CD45RA+CD25-. These receptors originate from a female donor with breast cancer.

The sample holds a few counts of this clonotype. A read error may account for a junction end that differs from germline. The chain carries TRBV7-9 and TRBJ2-7; TRBD1 is a possible D gene (5 bases). From germline, CDR1 is SEHNR and CDR2 FQNEAQ (reference sequence). The CDR3 runs to 11 residues. The CDR3 region is CASSFGRTWNF. In nucleotides, the CDR3 is TGTGCCAGCAGCTTCGGCAGGACATGGAACTTC.

This clonotype has more than one count but fewer than ten. The chain carries TRBV25-1 and TRBJ2-7; D is perhaps TRBD2 (7 bases). Germline V lookup: CDR1 MGHDK, CDR2 SYGVNS. V lost 4 bases and J 5 bases, leaving 18 bases between the germline ends. The CDR3 contains 15 residues. CDR3: CASSALRGGPDEQYF. The CDR3, as DNA: TGTGCCAGCAGTGCCCTTAGGGGGGGCCCGGACGAGCAGTACTTC.

This clonotype has a count of ten or more. The chain recombines TRBV5-1 with TRBJ2-4; perhaps TRBD1 as D (6 bases). The CDR3 has 12 amino acids. Germline CDR1 reads SGHRS; CDR2 reads YFSETQ. The V end lost 4 bases, the J end lost 6 bases, and 8 bases lay between the germline ends. CDR3 sequence (DNA): TGCGCCAGCAGCCAACAGGGAAACATTCAGTACTTC. This gives the protein CASSQQGNIQYF.

About this clonotype: This clone may be a read error of a much larger clone one base away. V and J are TRBV12-3 or TRBV12-4 and TRBJ1-3; 7 bases map to TRBD1. The CDR3 length is 14 residues. CDR3 sequence (DNA): TGTGCCAGCAGTTTGACAGGGAGCGGAAACACCACATATTTT. Translating it yields CASSLTGSGNTTYF.

This clonotype occurred a few times. The chain employs TRBV7-9 and TRBJ2-7; 14 bases are a match to TRBD2. The CDR3 length is 15 residues. The J segment lost 7 bases and the V segment lost 5 bases, leaving 7 bases of the junction unmatched. Germline loops: CDR1 SEHNR, CDR2 FQNEAQ (reference sequence). In DNA, the CDR3 is TGTGCCAGCAGCCCCCAGGGACTAGCGGGAGCGGAGCAGTACTTC. Amino acids: CASSPQGLAGAEQYF.

The chain is built from TRBV7-3 and TRBJ2-2; 7 nucleotides agree with TRBD1. The germline gives CDR1 SGHTA, CDR2 FQGTGA. The CDR3 consists of 16 residues. The V and J ends lost 5 bases and 2 bases, in that order; junction bases with no gene match: 8. The chain's CDR3 is CASSADRLGNTGELFF. CDR3 coding DNA: TGTGCCAGCAGCGCGGACAGGCTAGGCAACACCGGGGAGCTGTTTTTT.

This clonotype was seen a handful of times. The V gene is TRBV4-1, the J gene TRBJ2-5, with 8 bases lining up with TRBD1. CDR1 is MGHRA, CDR2 YSYEKL, per germline. The CDR3 has 14 amino acids. With V trimmed by 4 bases and J by 5 bases, 6 bases remained unmatched. The CDR3 loop is CASSPTGVRETQYF. The CDR3 bases are TGCGCCAGCAGCCCGACAGGGGTTCGTGAGACCCAGTACTTC.